The 20 T cell receptor beta chains given below trace back to one sample, sequenced in a study of human T cells and chemical hapten exposure. MiXCR was run by TCRdb on the RACE reads, yielding one entry per CDR3 protein. The sample holds 350,000 to 400,000 distinct CDR3 sequences, roughly 5% seen once. Noted time point: pre-sensitization, week 0. Noted treatment: therapeutic diphenylcyclopropenone sensitization with weekly scalp DPC. The specimen comprised whole blood, sampled in connection with sensitization to the hapten diphenylcyclopropenone (DPC). The receptors shown here come from a woman aged 45-60 years with alopecia areata. Some clones in this sample may be carry-over from other donors' samples.

This clonotype was observed at least ten times. The chain couples TRBV7-9 to TRBJ1-1, with D perhaps TRBD1 (6 bases). Germline CDR1 and CDR2: SEHNR and FQNEAQ (reference sequence). This CDR3 is 15 amino acids long. Trimming left V 5 bases short and J 0 bases short, with 13 bases between. Here the CDR3 DNA reads TGTGCCAGCAGCGCCGGACAGTACATGAACACTGAAGCTTTCTTT. Protein: CASSAGQYMNTEAFF.

This clonotype has a count of ten or more. The rearrangement links TRBV7-6 to TRBJ2-3; D might be TRBD2 (5 bases). V was pared by 5 bases and J by 6 bases, with 12 bases between. CDR3 length: 13 amino acids. Germline CDR1 reads SGHVS; CDR2 reads FNYEAQ. CDR3 region: CASSPEWTDTQYF. Here the CDR3 DNA reads TGTGCCAGCAGCCCGGAGTGGACTGATACGCAGTATTTT.

In its sample, this clonotype was seen a few times. The rearrangement links TRBV6-2 or TRBV6-3 to TRBJ1-4; D is perhaps TRBD1 (5 bases). The CDR3 is 15 amino acids. Germline values: CDR1 MNHEY, CDR2 SVGEGT. Between the trimmed V and J ends, which lost 6 bases and 0 bases, there was a span of 11 bases. The CDR3 spells CASRRQRSTNEKLFF. The CDR3, as DNA: TGTGCCAGCAGGAGACAGCGTTCAACTAATGAAAAACTGTTTTTT.

This clonotype has a count of ten or more. This chain connects TRBV20-1 to TRBJ1-5, with D possibly matching TRBD1 (6 bases). The CDR3 has 13 residues. Deletions cut 5 bases from V and 7 bases from J, with 15 bases between. Germline assignment: CDR1 DFQATT and CDR2 SNEGSKA (reference sequence). The CDR3 nucleotides are TGCAGTGCTCCCCGCGGGGGCGGCCAGCCCCAGCATTTT. Residues: CSAPRGGGQPQHF.

This clonotype was observed a few times. The V gene is TRBV6-5, the J gene TRBJ1-5; 7 bases agree with TRBD1. Trimming took 4 bases from V and 7 from J; bases not matched to a gene: 7. The CDR3 runs to 14 residues. In germline, CDR1 is MNHEY, CDR2 SVGAGI. The CDR3 sequence is CASSSRGTGQPQHF. The DNA of the CDR3 is TGTGCCAGCAGTTCCAGGGGGACGGGACAGCCCCAGCATTTT.

There are many counts of this clonotype. The CDR3 DNA sequence: TGCAGCGTCAGACACGGGGCAGTGGGGTCCCAGCATTTT. It encodes CSVRHGAVGSQHF. The J gene is TRBJ1-5, the V gene TRBV29-1; D possibly corresponds to TRBD1 (5 bases). Trimming took off 6 bases at V and 11 bases at J, with 20 bases between the two ends. The CDR3 runs 13 residues. Germline V gene lookup returns CDR1 SQVTM and CDR2 ANQGSEA.

This clonotype was seen at least ten times. This chain joins TRBV29-1 and TRBJ2-1; 12 nucleotides align to TRBD1. Losses at the gene ends were 1 base for V and 4 bases for J; bases not matched to a gene: 8. This CDR3 comprises 17 residues. Germline CDR1 reads SQVTM; CDR2 reads ANQGSEA. CDR3 nucleotide sequence: TGCAGCGTTGAAGGGGGACAGGGGGCCACCTCGTACAATGAGCAGTTCTTC. As protein: CSVEGGQGATSYNEQFF.

This clonotype was counted ten times or more. V usage is TRBV6-1 and J usage is TRBJ1-1; D not certain. CDR1 is MNHNS, CDR2 SASEGT, per germline. Trimming removed 2 bases from V and 1 base from J, with 5 bases in between. The CDR3 is 13 residues long. This chain's CDR3 is CASSENTNTEAFF. The CDR3 DNA reads as TGTGCCAGCAGTGAAAATACGAACACTGAAGCTTTCTTT.

Ten or more counts support this clonotype. The CDR3 region is CASSPRRRSYNEQFF. The CDR3 DNA reads as TGTGCCAGCAGCCCAAGACGGCGTTCCTACAATGAGCAGTTCTTC. The genes are TRBV27 and TRBJ2-1; unclear D gene. Per the germline V gene, CDR1 is MNHEY and CDR2 is SMNVEV (reference sequence). V lost 6 bases, J lost 1 base, and 13 bases lay in between. The CDR3 runs to 15 residues.

This rearrangement joins TRBV7-2 to TRBJ2-7; no clear D. The germline gives CDR1 SGHTA, CDR2 FQGNSA. The V end was cut by 5 bases, the J end by 5 bases, with 10 bases between. CDR3 length: 12 residues. CDR3 sequence: CASSPPKHEQYF. The DNA for the CDR3 is TGTGCCAGCAGCCCTCCGAAGCACGAGCAGTACTTC. Based on the CDR3 plus reference TRBV7-2 and TRBJ2-7, the full variable domain is GAGVSQSPSNKVTEKGKDVELRCDPISGHTALYWYRQSLGQGLEFLIYFQGNSAPDKSGLPSDRFSAERTGGSVSTLTIQRTQQEDSAVYLCASSPPKHEQYFGPGTRLTVT.

This clonotype was counted a few times. This chain connects TRBV7-9 to TRBJ1-4; the D gene is possibly TRBD1 (5 bases). The germline V and J ends were trimmed by 1 base and 5 bases, with 14 bases remaining between them. The germline CDR1 and CDR2 sequences are SEHNR and FQNEAQ (reference sequence). The CDR3 runs 16 residues. The CDR3 bases are TGTGCCAGCAGCTTAGTGGGGGGGAAGCCGAATGAAAAACTGTTTTTT. Protein sequence: CASSLVGGKPNEKLFF. The variable domain in full, completed from reference TRBV7-9 and TRBJ1-4, reads DTGVSQNPRHKITKRGQNVTFRCDPISEHNRLYWYRQTLGQGPEFLTYFQNEAQLEKSRLLSDRFSAERPKGSFSTLEIQRTEQGDSAMYLCASSLVGGKPNEKLFFGSGTQLSVL.

This clonotype came up many times. The chain carries TRBV20-1 and TRBJ2-7; 12 nucleotides match TRBD2. Per germline, CDR1 DFQATT and CDR2 SNEGSKA (reference sequence). V dropped 3 bases and J dropped 2; count of bases not matched to a gene: 5. This CDR3 has 15 residues. The DNA for the CDR3 is TGCAGTGCTAGGCCAGGGACTAGCGGGCCCTACGAGCAGTACTTC. Its translation is CSARPGTSGPYEQYF.

This clonotype turned up a few times. The rearrangement links TRBV7-3 to TRBJ1-6, with 7 bases matching TRBD1. The germline V gene encodes CDR1 SGHTA and CDR2 FQGTGA. The CDR3 runs 15 residues. The junction had 3 bases not matched to a gene; V was cut back by 5 bases and J by 2 bases. CDR3 amino acids: CASSPGTAYNSPLHF. The CDR3 coding sequence is TGTGCCAGCAGCCCCGGGACAGCCTATAATTCACCCCTCCACTTT. Complete variable domain (other parts from reference TRBV7-3 and TRBJ1-6): GAGVSQTPSNKVTEKGKYVELRCDPISGHTALYWYRQSLGQGPEFLIYFQGTGAADDSGLPNDRFFAVRPEGSVSTLKIQRTERGDSAVYLCASSPGTAYNSPLHFGNGTRLTVT.

The sample holds many counts of this clonotype. The chain combines TRBV7-2 with TRBJ2-5; no firm D call. Per germline, CDR1 SGHTA and CDR2 FQGNSA. V lost 1 base, J lost 7 bases, and 7 bases lay in between. CDR3 length equals 12 residues. CDR3 sequence reads: CASSLVGLTQYF. CDR3 DNA: TGTGCCAGCAGCTTAGTAGGTTTGACCCAGTACTTC.

This clonotype has a handful of counts. The V and J genes are TRBV5-1 and TRBJ2-7; D ambiguous. CDR1 is SGHRS and CDR2 is YFSETQ in the germline V gene. This CDR3 contains 17 residues. V gave up 0 bases and J gave up 5 bases, with 21 bases separating them. CDR3 bases: TGCGCCAGCAGCTTGGCCCCCGCCGCCGGTTTAGTCCACGAGCAGTACTTC. Translating gives CASSLAPAAGLVHEQYF. Based on the CDR3 plus reference TRBV5-1 and TRBJ2-7, the full variable domain is KAGVTQTPRYLIKTRGQQVTLSCSPISGHRSVSWYQQTPGQGLQFLFEYFSETQRNKGNFPGRFSGRQFSNSRSEMNVSTLELGDSALYLCASSLAPAAGLVHEQYFGPGTRLTVT.

This chain links TRBV6-6 with TRBJ2-3, with 7 bases fitting TRBD2. The CDR3 spans 15 residues. After removal of 2 bases from V and 0 bases from J, the junction contained 2 bases not matched to a gene. The germline gives CDR1 MNHNY, CDR2 SVGAGI (reference sequence). CDR3 DNA sequence: TGTGCCAGCAGTTACGTGGGGGGGAGCACAGATACGCAGTATTTT. It codes for CASSYVGGSTDTQYF.

This clonotype appeared many times. The chain is built from TRBV20-1 and TRBJ2-7; 14 nucleotides align to TRBD2. The ends lost 1 base at V and 4 bases at J; junction bases unmatched: 6. The CDR3 extends over 16 amino acids. Per germline, CDR1 DFQATT and CDR2 SNEGSKA (reference sequence). The CDR3 nucleotides read TGCAGTGCTAGAGGAGGGACTAGCGGGAGCACTTACGAGCAGTACTTC. The encoded protein is CSARGGTSGSTYEQYF.

This clonotype showed up many times. V and J are TRBV30 and TRBJ2-7, with D perhaps TRBD2 (6 bases). CDR1 is GTSNPN, CDR2 SVGIG, per germline (reference sequence). V was pared by 1 base and J by 6 bases, with 13 bases between. The CDR3 runs to 13 residues. This chain's CDR3 is CAWSETAGAEQYF. CDR3 sequence (DNA): TGTGCCTGGAGTGAGACAGCGGGTGCCGAGCAGTACTTC.

The CDR3 region has the DNA TGTGCCAGCAGCTCGAACAGGGGAGGCTCTAAAGGAGGCTACACCTTC. Translation gives CASSSNRGGSKGGYTF. This chain uses TRBV5-4 with TRBJ1-2; 7 nucleotides line up with TRBD1. The junction had 16 bases not matched to a gene; V was cut back by 3 bases and J by 8 bases. From germline, CDR1 is SGHNT and CDR2 YYREEE (reference sequence). This CDR3 contains 16 residues.

The chain uses TRBV20-1 and TRBJ1-2, with 7 bases identical to TRBD1. Germline loops: CDR1 DFQATT, CDR2 SNEGSKA (reference sequence). CDR3 length equals 14 residues. Trimming cost V 3 bases and J 0 bases; bases outside gene matches: 4. The chain's CDR3 is CSASPGQANYGYTF. Here the CDR3 DNA reads TGCAGTGCTAGTCCCGGACAGGCTAACTATGGCTACACCTTC.